The text below deals with one T cell receptor (beta chain). No antigen is known for it. The CDR3 spans 15 residues. Looked up from germline, CDR1 is SGHDT and CDR2 is YYEEEE. V lost 4 bases and J lost 0, with 10 bases in between. This sample was taken from a study of radiotherapy plus CTLA-4 blockade in lung cancer. Generated by immunoSEQ multiplex PCR, the TCRdb table keeps only in-frame clones and is missing some. The sample yields roughly 30,000 clones, 60% to 85% seen once. Findings and caveats of the study: Tumor-origin TCR clones grew in blood after radiotherapy plus ipilimumab.

V usage is TRBV5-6 and J usage is TRBJ2-2; tentatively, D is TRBD1 (5 bases). Specimen: peripheral blood, collected from a patient treated with radiotherapy plus ipilimumab. The clonotype comes from a human donor with non-small cell lung cancer that progressed on radiotherapy plus ipilimumab. CDR3 protein: CASSRDRSNTGELFF. CDR3 sequence (DNA): TGTGCCAGCAGCCGTGACAGATCGAACACCGGGGAGCTGTTTTTT.